The 18 T cell receptor beta chains below all came from one sample that was sequenced in a study of vaccination and CD4 T cells after COVID-19 (dated by TCRdb to between 2021 and 2024). What the treatment or condition label conveys for this sample: approximately nine-day PBMC culture with coronavirus spike peptide pools or control peptides (ViraFEST assay). CD4+ T cells from unexposed donors were collected before the COVID-19 pandemic (2011-2018). Library preparation used PCR. Sequencing was carried out with an Illumina iSeq 100. DNA from cultured CD4+ T cells was subjected to TCR sequencing with the Oncomine TCR Beta short-read assay at the Johns Hopkins FTIC core. Genomic DNA was extracted from the cultured CD4+ T cells with the QIAamp micro DNA kit. TCRdb reworked the public reads: Q25 trimming with fastp, MiXCR clone assembly, productive beta chains retained. Each CDR3 protein appears once, grouped with its most common genes and DNA. The sample contains around 9,700 distinct CDR3 sequences, around 37% of them found a single time. Of the sample, 8% to 9.5% falls within the top ten clones.

Antigen specificity for these receptors is unknown. The material sequenced was CD4+ T cells from blood, cultured in vitro. The receptors shown here come from a human donor in good health.

The J gene is TRBJ1-1, the V gene TRBV6-1, with a possible D match to TRBD1 (5 bases). Germline assignment: CDR1 MNHNS and CDR2 SASEGT. This CDR3 has 14 residues. Trimming removed 6 bases at V and 3 bases at J, with 14 bases between. The CDR3 loop is CASSRSGVDTEAFF. The CDR3 DNA follows: TGTGCCAGCAGCAGGTCGGGGGTGGACACTGAAGCTTTCTTT.

V usage is TRBV6-1 and J usage is TRBJ1-1; perhaps TRBD1 as D (6 bases). V was trimmed by 5 bases and J by 1 base, leaving 14 bases between them. Germline lookup yields CDR1 MNHNS and CDR2 SASEGT. The CDR3 contains 15 residues. DNA for the CDR3: TGTGCCAGCAGTCCTCTGGGGGCCCCGAACACTGAAGCTTTCTTT. Amino acid sequence: CASSPLGAPNTEAFF.

This clonotype was seen more than once but under ten times. This sequence joins TRBV5-6 and TRBJ2-7; D gene ambiguous. The germline CDR1 and CDR2 sequences are SGHDT and YYEEEE. Trimming shortened V by 4 bases and J by 0 bases, and 11 bases separated the two germline ends. The CDR3 length is 14 residues. The CDR3 nucleotides read TGTGCCAGCAGCCACTGGGCCGGCTCCTACGAGCAGTACTTC. Its protein product is CASSHWAGSYEQYF.

This clonotype showed up just a few times. The chain is built from TRBV5-6 and TRBJ2-7, with D maybe TRBD1 (6 bases). This CDR3 is built from 12 residues. V dropped 4 bases and J dropped 4 bases, with 9 bases sitting between them. The V gene's germline CDR1 is SGHDT and CDR2 YYEEEE. The CDR3 nucleotides are TGTGCCAGCAGCCCTCAGGGGTACGAGCAGTACTTC. As protein: CASSPQGYEQYF.

The table lists this clonotype with a few counts. V gene TRBV27 combines with J gene TRBJ1-2, with 7 bases aligning to TRBD1. Germline loops: CDR1 MNHEY, CDR2 SMNVEV (reference sequence). The junction had 2 bases not matched to a gene; V was cut back by 0 bases and J by 4 bases. This CDR3 region has 14 residues. CDR3 protein: CASSLSGQVYGYTF. The CDR3 DNA is TGTGCCAGCAGTTTATCTGGACAGGTCTATGGCTACACCTTC.

This clonotype was picked up a small number of times. V usage is TRBV7-6 and J usage is TRBJ2-7; 12 nucleotides line up with TRBD1. V lost 0 bases to trimming and J lost 5 bases; unmatched junction nucleotides: 2. This CDR3 comprises 15 residues. CDR1 and CDR2 (germline): SGHVS, FNYEAQ. In DNA, the CDR3 is TGTGCCAGCAGCTTAGCCGGGACAGGGGGCCACGAGCAGTACTTC. It translates to CASSLAGTGGHEQYF. Using reference TRBV7-6 and TRBJ2-7 for the parts outside the CDR3, the full variable domain is GAGVSQSPRYKVTKRGQDVALRCDPISGHVSLYWYRQALGQGPEFLTYFNYEAQQDKSGLPNDRFSAERPEGSISTLTIQRTEQRDSAMYRCASSLAGTGGHEQYFGPGTRLTVT.

The gene calls are TRBV6-1 and TRBJ2-7; the D gene is possibly TRBD1 (6 bases). V gave up 6 bases and J gave up 1 base, with 10 bases separating them. CDR3 length: 13 amino acids. Germline CDR1 reads MNHNS; CDR2 reads SASEGT. CDR3 nucleotide sequence: TGTGCCAGCAGCCGGGACACTTCCTACGAGCAGTACTTC. Translation gives CASSRDTSYEQYF.

The V call is TRBV7-9, the J call TRBJ2-2; the D gene could be TRBD1 or TRBD2 (5 bases each). The CDR3 consists of 12 residues. V lost 6 bases to trimming and J lost 5 bases, with 7 bases between them. In germline, CDR1 is SEHNR, CDR2 FQNEAQ (reference sequence). The CDR3 is CASRGTTGELFF. As DNA, the CDR3 is TGTGCCAGCAGAGGGACGACCGGGGAGCTGTTTTTT.

The rearrangement joins TRBV6-1 to TRBJ2-2; the match to TRBD1 covers 9 bases. CDR1 is MNHNS and CDR2 is SASEGT in the germline V gene. With 5 bases clipped from V and 3 bases from J, the junction kept 7 bases outside the gene matches. The length of the CDR3 is 16 residues. The CDR3 coding sequence is TGTGCCAGCAGTCAAGGGGACAGGGCGTACACCGGGGAGCTGTTTTTT. Residues: CASSQGDRAYTGELFF.

In its sample, this clonotype is medium-sized. The chain has TRBV7-2 and TRBJ1-1; 11 bases match TRBD1. This CDR3 contains 15 residues. From germline, CDR1 is SGHTA and CDR2 FQGNSA. Trimming took 0 bases from V and 10 from J; bases not matched to a gene: 7. The DNA of the CDR3 is TGTGCCAGCAGCTTAGCTGGAGGGGACAGGGGGGTAGCTTTCTTT. Amino acid sequence: CASSLAGGDRGVAFF.

The chain joins TRBV30 to TRBJ1-6, with D possibly matching TRBD1 (6 bases). The CDR3 consists of 15 residues. In germline, CDR1 is GTSNPN, CDR2 SVGIG (reference sequence). V gave up 0 bases and J gave up 8 bases, with 14 bases separating them. Here the CDR3 DNA reads TGTGCCTGGAGTGTAAATGAACAGGGACATTCACCCCTCCACTTT. Translated, it gives CAWSVNEQGHSPLHF.

The chain uses TRBV5-8 and TRBJ2-7; maybe TRBD2 (5 bases). V was clipped by 1 base and J by 2 bases, with 10 bases between them. The CDR3 has 14 amino acids. CDR1 SGHTS and CDR2 YDEGEE come from the germline V gene. For the CDR3, the DNA is TGTGCCAGCAGCTTGATCGGGGTAACCTACGAGCAGTACTTC. It encodes CASSLIGVTYEQYF.

The V gene is TRBV20-1, the J gene TRBJ2-7, with 8 bases aligning to TRBD2. This CDR3 has 15 residues. With V trimmed by 1 base and J by 0 bases, 5 bases remained unmatched. Germline V gene data show CDR1 as DFQATT and CDR2 as SNEGSKA (reference sequence). CDR3 nucleotide sequence: TGCAGTGCTAGAGCCGCAGCGGGAGCCTCCTACGAGCAGTACTTC. This sequence encodes CSARAAAGASYEQYF.

The rearrangement links TRBV7-3 to TRBJ2-1; D uncertain. V lost 6 bases to trimming and J lost 1 base, with 16 bases between them. Germline assignment: CDR1 SGHTA and CDR2 FQGTGA. This CDR3 is 16 amino acids long. Written as DNA, the CDR3 is TGTGCCAGCAGTCCATCCGCGGTCAGGTCCTACAATGAGCAGTTCTTC. Its translation: CASSPSAVRSYNEQFF. The variable domain in full, completed from reference TRBV7-3 and TRBJ2-1, reads GAGVSQTPSNKVTEKGKYVELRCDPISGHTALYWYRQSLGQGPEFLIYFQGTGAADDSGLPNDRFFAVRPEGSVSTLKIQRTERGDSAVYLCASSPSAVRSYNEQFFGPGTRLTVL.

The gene calls are TRBV7-2 and TRBJ2-1, with D perhaps given as TRBD1 or TRBD2 (5 bases each). Trimming cost V 3 bases and J 6 bases, with 9 bases left between them. Germline CDR1 SGHTA, CDR2 FQGNSA. The CDR3 contains 13 residues. CDR3 sequence (DNA): TGTGCCAGCAGCTTGGGACCACCCAATGAGCAGTTCTTC. This translates into CASSLGPPNEQFF.

This clonotype was observed a handful of times. The V gene is TRBV7-2, the J gene TRBJ2-7; TRBD1 is a possible D gene (5 bases). The V end lost 5 bases, the J end lost 1 base, and 12 bases lay between the germline ends. Germline values: CDR1 SGHTA, CDR2 FQGNSA. CDR3 length: 14 amino acids. In nucleotides, the CDR3 is TGTGCCAGCAGCAAAAGGCCAGGGTCCTACGAGCAGTACTTC. Protein product: CASSKRPGSYEQYF.

The chain combines TRBV28 with TRBJ2-3, with 7 bases that match TRBD1. Germline CDR1 and CDR2: MDHEN and SYDVKM. The CDR3 extends over 14 amino acids. V dropped 10 bases and J dropped 3; count of bases not matched to a gene: 10. The CDR3 bases are TGTGCCATCCGCGGACAGGTCGGTACAGATACGCAGTATTTT. Translation gives CAIRGQVGTDTQYF.

There are a few counts of this clonotype. The gene calls are TRBV24-1 and TRBJ1-2, with TRBD1 identical over 9 bases. The germline CDR1 and CDR2 sequences are KGHDR and SFDVKD. Unmatched junction bases numbered 6, after V lost 3 bases and J lost 5 bases. The CDR3 is made up of 15 amino acids. CDR3 DNA sequence: TGTGCCACCAGTGATACCCGGGGGACAGGGTATGGCTACACCTTC. Protein: CATSDTRGTGYGYTF.